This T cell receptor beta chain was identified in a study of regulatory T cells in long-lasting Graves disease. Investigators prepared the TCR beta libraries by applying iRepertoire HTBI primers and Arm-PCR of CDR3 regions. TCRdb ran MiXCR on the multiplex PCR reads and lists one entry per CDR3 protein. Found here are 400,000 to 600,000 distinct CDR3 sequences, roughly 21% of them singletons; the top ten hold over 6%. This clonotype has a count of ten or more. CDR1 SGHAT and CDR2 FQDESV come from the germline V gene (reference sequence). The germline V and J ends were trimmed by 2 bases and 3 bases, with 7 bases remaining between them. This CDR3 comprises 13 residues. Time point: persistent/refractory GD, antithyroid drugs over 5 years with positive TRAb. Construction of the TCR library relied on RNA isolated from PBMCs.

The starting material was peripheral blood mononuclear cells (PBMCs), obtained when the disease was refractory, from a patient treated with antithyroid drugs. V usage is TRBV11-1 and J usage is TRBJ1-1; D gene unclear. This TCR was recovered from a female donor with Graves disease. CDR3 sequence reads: CASSLRKDTEAFF. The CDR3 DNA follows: TGTGCCAGCAGCTTACGCAAGGACACTGAAGCTTTCTTT.